This is a list of T cell receptor beta chains from one sample in a study of graft-versus-host responses after intestinal transplantation. Measured with immunoSEQ multiplex PCR; TCRdb has only the in-frame clones, and not every one. The data contain approximately 37,000 clones, around 92% of them singletons. The specimen comprised PBMCs, sampled approximately 270 days after transplant. The receptors stem from a human patient who received an intestinal transplant, so some T cells may come from the graft donor. Both conserved end residues are part of each CDR3. D genes are given only for firm matches. Clone size appears in some rows only: once, few, many, or a class for an expanded clone.

clone_size: -
v_call: TRBV5-4
d_call: TRBD1
j_call: TRBJ2-7
cdr3_nt: TGTGCCAGCAGCTTCCCGGGACAGGGGGCCTACGAGCAGTACTTC
cdr3_aa: CASSFPGQGAYEQYF

clone_size: -
v_call: TRBV19
d_call: -
j_call: TRBJ2-3
cdr3_nt: TGTGCCAGCCCGGGGAACACAGATACGCAGTATTTT
cdr3_aa: CASPGNTDTQYF

clone_size: -
v_call: TRBV21-1
d_call: -
j_call: TRBJ2-2
cdr3_nt: TGTGCCAGCAGTCTTAAGCGGAGCGGGGCGAACACCGGGGAGCTGTTTTTT
cdr3_aa: CASSLKRSGANTGELFF

clone_size: -
v_call: TRBV7-9
d_call: TRBD1
j_call: TRBJ2-1
cdr3_nt: TGTGCCAGCAGCCCGGGACAGGGTCGCAACAATGAGCAGTTCTTC
cdr3_aa: CASSPGQGRNNEQFF

clone_size: -
v_call: TRBV7-9
d_call: -
j_call: TRBJ2-2
cdr3_nt: TGTGCCAGCAGCCGCCTAGGGGGGGAGCTGTTTTTT
cdr3_aa: CASSRLGGELFF

clone_size: -
v_call: TRBV7-9
d_call: -
j_call: TRBJ1-1
cdr3_nt: TGTGCCAGCAGCCGCGCGGAGGATAACACTGAAGCTTTCTTT
cdr3_aa: CASSRAEDNTEAFF

clone_size: -
v_call: TRBV4-1
d_call: TRBD2
j_call: TRBJ2-3
cdr3_nt: TGCGCCAGCAGCCAAGCGGAGACTAGCGGGGGAACAGATACGCAGTATTTT
cdr3_aa: CASSQAETSGGTDTQYF

clone_size: -
v_call: TRBV6-5
d_call: TRBD1
j_call: TRBJ1-1
cdr3_nt: TGTGCCAGCAGTTACTGGACAGGGCGCGAAGCTTTCTTT
cdr3_aa: CASSYWTGREAFF

clone_size: -
v_call: TRBV4-3
d_call: TRBD1
j_call: TRBJ2-1
cdr3_nt: TGCGCCAGCAGCCAGGGACAGGGGCGCAATGAGCAGTTCTTC
cdr3_aa: CASSQGQGRNEQFF

clone_size: -
v_call: TRBV6-6
d_call: -
j_call: TRBJ1-1
cdr3_nt: TGTGCCAGCAGAGGGCCTCAAAACACTGAAGCTTTCTTT
cdr3_aa: CASRGPQNTEAFF

clone_size: -
v_call: TRBV29-1
d_call: TRBD1
j_call: TRBJ1-2
cdr3_nt: TGCAGCGTGAGTGGACAGGGGGCCCATGGCTACACCTTC
cdr3_aa: CSVSGQGAHGYTF

clone_size: -
v_call: TRBV10-1
d_call: -
j_call: TRBJ2-5
cdr3_nt: TGCGCCAGCAGTGAAGGATATCAAGAGACCCAGTACTTC
cdr3_aa: CASSEGYQETQYF

clone_size: -
v_call: TRBV6-1
d_call: TRBD1
j_call: TRBJ2-1
cdr3_nt: TGTGCCAGCAGTGCCTCCGGACAGGGGGCCGGTGAGCAGTTCTTC
cdr3_aa: CASSASGQGAGEQFF

clone_size: -
v_call: TRBV2
d_call: -
j_call: TRBJ1-1
cdr3_nt: TGTGCCAGCGTGTCCAGCACTGAAGCTTTCTTT
cdr3_aa: CASVSSTEAFF

clone_size: -
v_call: TRBV4-1
d_call: TRBD1
j_call: TRBJ2-3
cdr3_nt: TGCGCCAGCAGCCAAGATGACAGGGGGCGAGATACGCAGTATTTT
cdr3_aa: CASSQDDRGRDTQYF

clone_size: -
v_call: TRBV7-6
d_call: TRBD1
j_call: TRBJ2-7
cdr3_nt: TGTGCCAGCAGCATCGGGACAGGGCCGTACGAGCAGTACTTC
cdr3_aa: CASSIGTGPYEQYF

clone_size: -
v_call: TRBV29-1
d_call: -
j_call: TRBJ2-7
cdr3_nt: TGCAGCGTTGCTACCGCGCAAGCCTACGAGCAGTACTTC
cdr3_aa: CSVATAQAYEQYF

clone_size: -
v_call: TRBV4-1
d_call: TRBD2
j_call: TRBJ2-3
cdr3_nt: TGCGCCAGCAGCCAAGTCACTAGCGGGGGTACAGATACGCAGTATTTT
cdr3_aa: CASSQVTSGGTDTQYF

clone_size: -
v_call: TRBV6-5
d_call: -
j_call: TRBJ2-7
cdr3_nt: TGTGCCAGCAGTTCAGGGCCCTCCTACGAGCAGTACTTC
cdr3_aa: CASSSGPSYEQYF

clone_size: once
v_call: TRBV9
d_call: TRBD2
j_call: TRBJ2-5
cdr3_nt: TGTGCCAGCAGCGTAGAAGCGGGGAGGAGGCAAGAGACCCAGTACTTC
cdr3_aa: CASSVEAGRRQETQYF

clone_size: -
v_call: TRBV10-1
d_call: -
j_call: TRBJ2-5
cdr3_nt: TGCGCCAGCAGTGCCCGGACGGACCCCCAAGAGACCCAGTACTTC
cdr3_aa: CASSARTDPQETQYF

clone_size: -
v_call: TRBV5-4
d_call: -
j_call: TRBJ1-1
cdr3_nt: TGTGCCAGCAGCTTGGTTGTAGTGAACACTGAAGCTTTCTTT
cdr3_aa: CASSLVVVNTEAFF